Sequencing of this TCR beta chain was carried out in a study of spatial heterogeneity in lung cancer. Study as a whole: Alpha-chain sequences were consistently detected in smaller numbers than beta-chain sequences.

The time point denotes: sample taken at primary tumor resection. Sequencing was performed on whole RNA extracted from tumor and nontumor lung tissue, or from frozen PBMC, and the material was left unsorted. This clonotype was picked up many times. TCRdb re-analysed the 5' RACE reads in MiXCR, keeping a single row per CDR3 protein. The data show 75,000 to 85,000 distinct CDR3 sequences, 15% to 20% seen once. The clonotype originates from a male donor with early-stage non-small cell lung cancer. Here the sequenced sample was PBMCs, taken at surgery.

The DNA of the CDR3 is TGCAGCGTTGGAGTAGGCGGTAGTAACACCGGGGAGCTGTTTTTT. Protein product: CSVGVGGSNTGELFF. The rearrangement uses TRBV29-1 and TRBJ2-2; D gene ambiguous. Trimming took off 4 bases at V and 2 bases at J, with 14 bases between the two ends. The CDR3 has 15 amino acids. In germline, CDR1 is SQVTM, CDR2 ANQGSEA.